These 21 T cell receptor beta chains were all obtained from the same sample, sequenced in a study of shared clonotypes between healthy human individuals. Measured with immunoSEQ multiplex PCR; TCRdb has only the in-frame clones, and not every one. The sample holds over a million clones, 96% seen once. The material sequenced was naive CD4+ T cells sorted from blood. As for subset: CD45RA+ positively selected. The receptors come from a man aged 25-40 years in good health.

The gene calls are TRBV9 and TRBJ2-5, with D possibly matching TRBD2 (6 bases). Trimming stripped 0 bases from V and 2 bases from J, with 11 bases between. The CDR3 contains 15 residues. Germline CDR1 reads SGDLS; CDR2 reads YYNGEE. DNA for the CDR3: TGTGCCAGCAGCGTAGCTAGCGCACATCAAGAGACCCAGTACTTC. Its protein product is CASSVASAHQETQYF.

The gene calls are TRBV7-2 and TRBJ2-2, with 9 bases that match TRBD2. The germline CDR1 and CDR2 sequences are SGHTA and FQGNSA. This CDR3 is built from 15 residues. The V gene end was trimmed by 3 bases and the J gene end by 6 bases; junction bases not matched to a gene: 5. In DNA, the CDR3 is TGTGCCAGCAGCTTCCGCGGGAGGGCCCCCGGGGAGCTGTTTTTT. Translated, it gives CASSFRGRAPGELFF.

As DNA, the CDR3 is TGTGCCAGCAGCGAGAGACAGGCCTTCCCGCGAGCTTTCTTT. Its translation is CASSERQAFPRAFF. This chain uses TRBV11-2 with TRBJ1-1, with D tentatively TRBD1 (6 bases). This CDR3 has 14 residues. Between the trimmed V and J ends, which lost 5 bases and 10 bases, there was a span of 20 bases. Germline CDR1 is SGHAT and CDR2 is FQNNGV.

Regarding this clone: This same CDR3 is encoded by further DNA sequences in the sample. The rearrangement uses TRBV18 and TRBJ2-1; D is undetermined. CDR1 and CDR2 from the germline V gene are KGHSH and LQKENI. This CDR3 spans 13 amino acids. V was shortened by 1 base and J by 5 bases, with 6 bases between the two germline ends. The CDR3 DNA is TGTGCCAGCTCACCACGTTCAGACAATGAGCAGTTCTTC. Translation: CASSPRSDNEQFF.

The chain links TRBV2 to TRBJ2-3; 7 bases are shared with TRBD2. Germline V lookup: CDR1 SNHLY, CDR2 FYNNEI. The ends lost 7 bases at V and 9 bases at J; junction bases unmatched: 19. CDR3 length: 16 amino acids. CDR3 region: CASTPERLAGVDTQYF. The CDR3 nucleotides read TGTGCCAGCACACCAGAAAGACTAGCCGGTGTTGACACGCAGTATTTT.

The rearrangement links TRBV19 to TRBJ1-2, with TRBD1 identical over 9 bases. The CDR3 spans 14 residues. Germline CDR1 is LNHDA and CDR2 is SQIVND (reference sequence). J was trimmed by 5 bases and V by 6 bases; bases with no gene match: 7. The CDR3 loop is CASSPGQGSYGYTF. CDR3 in DNA: TGTGCCAGTAGCCCGGGACAGGGATCTTATGGCTACACCTTC.

This chain joins TRBV4-1 and TRBJ2-7; D ambiguous. The CDR3 covers 16 residues. In germline, CDR1 is MGHRA, CDR2 YSYEKL. Trimming removed 0 bases at V and 4 bases at J, with 16 bases between. The CDR3 region has the DNA TGCGCCAGCAGCCAAGAATACGGCAACGGTATTTACGAGCAGTACTTC. Residues: CASSQEYGNGIYEQYF.

This chain uses TRBV9 with TRBJ2-3, with D hard to call. V was pared by 0 bases and J by 6 bases, with 8 bases between. Germline assignment: CDR1 SGDLS and CDR2 YYNGEE. This CDR3 is built from 13 residues. CDR3 DNA sequence: TGTGCCAGCAGCGTAGAGCATTGGGATACGCAGTATTTT. It codes for CASSVEHWDTQYF.

V usage is TRBV6-5 and J usage is TRBJ1-1; unclear D gene. CDR3 length equals 14 residues. Between the trimmed V and J ends, which lost 1 base and 5 bases, there was a span of 11 bases. Germline lookup yields CDR1 MNHEY and CDR2 SVGAGI. The CDR3 DNA reads TGTGCCAGCAGTTACTTGGGAGTAGAGACTGAAGCTTTCTTT. Amino acid sequence: CASSYLGVETEAFF.

This chain connects TRBV7-2 to TRBJ2-1; D gene unclear. V dropped 1 base and J dropped 5 bases, with 6 bases sitting between them. CDR1 SGHTA and CDR2 FQGNSA come from the germline V gene. The CDR3 extends over 13 amino acids. The CDR3 protein is CASSLGSHNEQFF. In DNA form, the CDR3 reads TGTGCCAGCAGCTTAGGGAGCCACAATGAGCAGTTCTTC.

V and J are TRBV19 and TRBJ2-2; no clear D. V dropped 9 bases and J dropped 3 bases, with 23 bases sitting between them. Germline CDR1 reads LNHDA; CDR2 reads SQIVND (reference sequence). The CDR3 has 17 amino acids. CDR3 in DNA: TGTGCCAGCAGTGATGTCGGCCCTGTTTGGGACACCGGGGAGCTGTTTTTT. Amino acid sequence: CASSDVGPVWDTGELFF.

This clone was found once. The chain carries TRBV7-6 and TRBJ2-1; a weak D match, TRBD1 (5 bases). Trimming shortened V by 5 bases and J by 7 bases, and 18 bases separated the two germline ends. Germline V gene sequence: CDR1 SGHVS, CDR2 FNYEAQ. This CDR3 contains 15 residues. The CDR3 sequence: CASSLSPTSGNEQFF. The CDR3, as DNA: TGTGCCAGCAGCCTAAGTCCGACCTCAGGGAATGAGCAGTTCTTC.

The CDR3, as DNA: TGCGCCAGCAGCCGAAACAGCGGAGGAGGACACCAAGAGACCCAGTACTTC. It translates to CASSRNSGGGHQETQYF. The rearrangement joins TRBV5-1 to TRBJ2-5; the D gene is possibly TRBD2 (5 bases). Germline CDR1 and CDR2: SGHRS and YFSETQ. V lost 4 bases and J lost 0, with 19 bases in between. CDR3 length: 17 amino acids.

The chain combines TRBV29-1 with TRBJ2-1; D unresolved. Germline CDR1 and CDR2: SQVTM and ANQGSEA. This CDR3 comprises 12 residues. Trimming took 7 bases from V and 7 from J, leaving 14 bases between them. CDR3 loop: CSAKRGRNEQFF. CDR3 in DNA: TGCAGCGCAAAACGTGGACGGAATGAGCAGTTCTTC.

This chain joins TRBV11-2 and TRBJ2-2, with a weak D call TRBD2 (6 bases). Trimming cost V 2 bases and J 2 bases, with 21 bases left between them. There are 19 residues in the CDR3. Per the germline V gene, CDR1 is SGHAT and CDR2 is FQNNGV. CDR3 loop: CASSLILGAGGLNTGELFF. Here the CDR3 DNA reads TGTGCCAGCAGCTTAATTTTAGGAGCGGGCGGGCTCAACACCGGGGAGCTGTTTTTT.

This clone occurred once. This rearrangement joins TRBV2 to TRBJ1-5; D call uncertain. V was clipped by 3 bases and J by 9 bases, with 9 bases between them. This CDR3 comprises 12 residues. Germline values: CDR1 SNHLY, CDR2 FYNNEI. CDR3 DNA: TGTGCCAGCAGTGACGAGGGTGGGCCCCAGCATTTT. Translated, it gives CASSDEGGPQHF. Together with reference TRBV2 and TRBJ1-5, the CDR3 gives the full variable domain: EPEVTQTPSHQVTQMGQEVILRCVPISNHLYFYWYRQILGQKVEFLVSFYNNEISEKSEIFDDQFSVERPDGSNFTLKIRSTKLEDSAMYFCASSDEGGPQHFGDGTRLSIL.

The rearrangement uses TRBV27 and TRBJ2-2; tentatively, D is TRBD2 (7 bases). With 5 bases removed from V and 6 bases from J, the gap between germline ends came to 25 bases. Germline V gives CDR1 MNHEY, CDR2 SMNVEV (reference sequence). The CDR3 is made up of 18 amino acids. CDR3 amino acids: CASSADRRLALWAGELFF. Here the CDR3 DNA reads TGTGCCAGCAGTGCGGACAGACGACTAGCTCTATGGGCCGGGGAGCTGTTTTTT.

V and J are TRBV5-4 and TRBJ1-2; maybe TRBD1 (6 bases). The V gene lost 0 bases and the J gene lost 8 bases, with 11 bases spanning the gap. The germline V gene has CDR1 SGHNT and CDR2 YYREEE (reference sequence). The CDR3 has 13 residues. The CDR3 DNA reads TGTGCCAGCAGCTTGGACAGGGTTGGGGGCTACACCTTC. Translated, it gives CASSLDRVGGYTF.

The rearrangement uses TRBV4-2 and TRBJ2-1; TRBD2 matches 9 bases. Germline CDR1 LGHNA, CDR2 YNFKEQ. The CDR3 consists of 16 residues. V lost 0 bases to trimming and J lost 6 bases; unmatched junction nucleotides: 6. CDR3 amino acids: CASSQEAGGRINEQFF. CDR3 coding DNA: TGTGCCAGCAGCCAAGAAGCGGGAGGTCGGATCAATGAGCAGTTCTTC.

The V and J genes are TRBV10-2 and TRBJ2-5; 8 bases line up with TRBD2. In germline, CDR1 is WSHSY, CDR2 SAAADI. J lost 1 base, V lost 8 bases, and 18 bases had no gene match. This CDR3 spans 18 amino acids. DNA of the CDR3: TGCGCCAGCTCGGGGATCTCGTTATTAGCGGGGATCCAAGAGACCCAGTACTTC. It encodes CASSGISLLAGIQETQYF.

This rearrangement joins TRBV19 to TRBJ2-3; 8 positions match TRBD1. Germline V gene data show CDR1 as LNHDA and CDR2 as SQIVND (reference sequence). This CDR3 region has 15 residues. After removal of 5 bases from V and 4 bases from J, the junction contained 8 bases not matched to a gene. CDR3 region: CASSPGQGFSDTQYF. In nucleotides, the CDR3 is TGTGCCAGTAGTCCAGGACAGGGTTTTTCAGATACGCAGTATTTT.